The 14 T cell receptor beta chains below were found in one sample sequenced in a study of blood T cell repertoires in COVID-19 (dated by TCRdb to the early 2020s). Library preparation employed the immunoSEQ multiplex PCR assay. TCRdb obtained this table from immuneACCESS and retained in-frame rearrangements with V and J assigned. These tables miss some clones; where compared with another copy, unresolved V genes account for less than half of the shortfall, and the remainder is unexplained. The sample data list about 330,000 clones, and approximately 87% of these were observed just once. Under 4.5% of the sample belongs to the ten largest clones. Specimen: peripheral blood. These TCRs come from a woman aged 50 to 60 with active or convalescent COVID-19.

The chain has TRBV11-1 and TRBJ1-2; no clear D. Germline CDR1 reads SGHAT; CDR2 reads FQDESV (reference sequence). CDR3 length: 11 residues. Between the trimmed V and J ends, which lost 5 bases and 6 bases, there was a span of 7 bases. The CDR3 spells CASSLTDGYTF. The DNA of the CDR3 is TGTGCCAGCAGCCTAACAGATGGCTACACCTTC.

The gene calls are TRBV7-2 and TRBJ2-1; tentative D call: TRBD1 (6 bases). The V end lost 4 bases, the J end lost 3 bases, and 19 bases lay between the germline ends. This CDR3 region has 17 residues. CDR1 is SGHTA and CDR2 is FQGNSA in the germline V gene. CDR3 bases: TGTGCCAGCAGCTCCACACAGGGTTCGGCCCACTACAATGAGCAGTTCTTC. As protein: CASSSTQGSAHYNEQFF.

This clone has only one observation. The chain combines TRBV4-1 with TRBJ1-1; 8 nucleotides agree with TRBD1. This CDR3 has 14 residues. Trimming at V came to 1 base and at J to 9 bases, leaving 7 bases not matched to a gene. Germline lookup yields CDR1 MGHRA and CDR2 YSYEKL. CDR3 sequence: CASSQGPFRGQAFF. The DNA for the CDR3 is TGCGCCAGCAGCCAAGGTCCCTTCAGGGGGCAAGCTTTCTTT.

The V gene is TRBV6-5, the J gene TRBJ1-3, with D tentatively TRBD1 (5 bases). The V gene lost 9 bases and the J gene lost 2 bases, with 14 bases spanning the gap. The CDR3 extends over 14 amino acids. Germline CDR1 MNHEY, CDR2 SVGAGI. In DNA, the CDR3 is TGTGCCAGTGTATCAGGAGGGGCTGGAAACACCATATATTTT. This sequence encodes CASVSGGAGNTIYF.

The chain is built from TRBV28 and TRBJ2-5; no definite D call. Per germline, CDR1 MDHEN and CDR2 SYDVKM. V was trimmed by 2 bases and J by 5 bases, leaving 6 bases between them. The CDR3 consists of 12 residues. The CDR3 region is CASSLTYETQYF. The CDR3 DNA reads as TGTGCCAGCAGTTTAACCTATGAGACCCAGTACTTC.

This chain links TRBV11-2 with TRBJ2-5; 9 bases match TRBD1. The CDR3 has 14 residues. Trimming cost V 4 bases and J 2 bases; bases outside gene matches: 2. Looked up from germline, CDR1 is SGHAT and CDR2 is FQNNGV. Here the CDR3 reads CASSYRGRQETQYF. The CDR3 bases are TGTGCCAGCAGCTACAGGGGGCGTCAAGAGACCCAGTACTTC.

The count of this clone is one. The rearrangement uses TRBV10-3 and TRBJ1-1, with TRBD1 identical over 7 bases. Germline V gene lookup returns CDR1 ENHRY and CDR2 SYGVKD. The V gene end was trimmed by 6 bases and the J gene end by 1 base; junction bases not matched to a gene: 5. The CDR3 loop spans 14 amino acids. The CDR3 reads CAISPGQRNTEAFF. CDR3 DNA: TGTGCCATCAGCCCGGGACAGAGGAACACTGAAGCTTTCTTT.

Only one count was recorded for this clone. This chain connects TRBV18 to TRBJ2-7; TRBD2 matches at 10 bases. The germline gives CDR1 KGHSH, CDR2 LQKENI. With V trimmed by 3 bases and J by 6 bases, 8 bases remained unmatched. The CDR3 loop spans 15 amino acids. The CDR3 reads CASSPAASGSVEQYF. The CDR3 DNA is TGTGCCAGCTCACCGGCGGCTAGCGGGAGTGTCGAGCAGTACTTC.

V gene TRBV30 combines with J gene TRBJ2-3, with TRBD2 matching over 11 bases. There are 18 residues in the CDR3. The J segment lost 4 bases and the V segment lost 0 bases, leaving 12 bases of the junction unmatched. Germline CDR1 and CDR2: GTSNPN and SVGIG (reference sequence). The CDR3 loop is CAWSVKIHGTSGPDTQYF. CDR3 DNA: TGTGCCTGGAGTGTGAAGATCCACGGGACTAGCGGCCCAGATACGCAGTATTTT.

CDR3 loop: CASSVREVGSGNTIYF. DNA for the CDR3: TGTGCCAGCAGTGTGCGGGAGGTAGGCTCTGGAAACACCATATATTTT. The chain employs TRBV6-1 and TRBJ1-3; no definite D call. The CDR3 runs 16 residues. Germline V gene sequence: CDR1 MNHNS, CDR2 SASEGT. The V gene lost 4 bases and the J gene lost 0 bases, with 13 bases spanning the gap.

The chain joins TRBV6-2 or TRBV6-3 to TRBJ1-2; tentatively, D is TRBD1 (5 bases). Per the germline V gene, CDR1 is MNHEY and CDR2 is SVGEGT. Trimming stripped 4 bases from V and 4 bases from J, with 7 bases between. There are 12 residues in the CDR3. In nucleotides, the CDR3 is TGTGCCAGCAGTTTGGACACCTATGGCTACACCTTC. Its protein product is CASSLDTYGYTF.

The CDR3 DNA sequence: TGTGCCTGGAGTGTGGAGGGTGAGCAGTTCTTC. Translating gives CAWSVEGEQFF. The chain employs TRBV30 and TRBJ2-1, with a weak D call TRBD2 (6 bases). The length of the CDR3 is 11 residues. Germline V gene lookup returns CDR1 GTSNPN and CDR2 SVGIG (reference sequence). Between the trimmed V and J ends, which lost 0 bases and 9 bases, there was a span of 6 bases.

The chain couples TRBV6-2 or TRBV6-3 to TRBJ2-3, with D perhaps matching TRBD2 (5 bases). The CDR3 loop spans 14 amino acids. Germline CDR1 is MNHEY and CDR2 is SVGEGT. The V and J ends lost 6 bases and 2 bases respectively, with 12 bases between them. CDR3 DNA sequence: TGTGCCAGCAGCCGCCTGGGAGACACAGATACGCAGTATTTT. Its translation is CASSRLGDTDTQYF.

V is TRBV5-1 and J is TRBJ2-3; TRBD2 aligns across 9 bases. The V gene's germline CDR1 is SGHRS and CDR2 YFSETQ. This CDR3 contains 17 residues. With V trimmed by 4 bases and J by 3 bases, 12 bases remained unmatched. CDR3 in amino acids: CASSPGVSGRPTDTQYF. CDR3 bases: TGCGCCAGCAGCCCCGGGGTTAGCGGGAGACCAACAGATACGCAGTATTTT.